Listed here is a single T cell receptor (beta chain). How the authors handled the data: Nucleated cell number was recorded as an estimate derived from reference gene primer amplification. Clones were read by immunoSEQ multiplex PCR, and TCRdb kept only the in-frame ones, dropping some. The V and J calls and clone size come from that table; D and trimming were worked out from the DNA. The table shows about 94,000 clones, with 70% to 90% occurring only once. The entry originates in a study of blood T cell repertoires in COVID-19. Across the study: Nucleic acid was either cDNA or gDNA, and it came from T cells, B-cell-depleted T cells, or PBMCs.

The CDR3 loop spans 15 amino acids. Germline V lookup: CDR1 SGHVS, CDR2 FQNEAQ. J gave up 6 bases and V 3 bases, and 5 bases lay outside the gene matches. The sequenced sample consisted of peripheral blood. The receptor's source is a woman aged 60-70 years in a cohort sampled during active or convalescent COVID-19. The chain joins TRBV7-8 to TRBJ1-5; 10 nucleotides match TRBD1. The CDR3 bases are TGTGCCAGCAGCTTGGGACAGGGGTCCGGTCAGCCCCAGCATTTT. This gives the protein CASSLGQGSGQPQHF.